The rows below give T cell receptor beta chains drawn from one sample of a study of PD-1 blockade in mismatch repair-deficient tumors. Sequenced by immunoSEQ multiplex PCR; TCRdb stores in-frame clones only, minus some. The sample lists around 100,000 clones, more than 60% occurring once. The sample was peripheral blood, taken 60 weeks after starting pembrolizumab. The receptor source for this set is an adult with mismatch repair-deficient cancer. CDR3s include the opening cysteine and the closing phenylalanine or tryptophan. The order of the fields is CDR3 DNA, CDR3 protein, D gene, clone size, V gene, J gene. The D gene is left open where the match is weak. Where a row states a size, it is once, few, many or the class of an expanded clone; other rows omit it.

CDR3 DNA: TGTGCCAGCTCACCAGAGTCAGGCCCGTACGAGCAGTACTTC
CDR3 protein: CASSPESGPYEQYF
D gene: NA
clone size: NA
V gene: TRBV18
J gene: TRBJ2-7

CDR3 DNA: TGTGCCAGCAGAGGCAGGGATACGCAGTATTTT
CDR3 protein: CASRGRDTQYF
D gene: NA
clone size: NA
V gene: TRBV7-6
J gene: TRBJ2-3

CDR3 DNA: TGTGCCAGCAGCCCCACTGACAGATTTAACTATGGCTACACCTTC
CDR3 protein: CASSPTDRFNYGYTF
D gene: NA
clone size: NA
V gene: TRBV9
J gene: TRBJ1-2

CDR3 DNA: TGTGCCAGCAGTGATGGGACAGGGACTCACACTGAAGCTTTCTTT
CDR3 protein: CASSDGTGTHTEAFF
D gene: TRBD1
clone size: NA
V gene: TRBV2
J gene: TRBJ1-1

CDR3 DNA: TGTGCCAGTAGTATTGGACAGGGTAGGCGCAATCAGCCCCAGCATTTT
CDR3 protein: CASSIGQGRRNQPQHF
D gene: TRBD1
clone size: NA
V gene: TRBV19
J gene: TRBJ1-5

CDR3 DNA: TGTGCCAGCAGCTTACAGGGTAATAACAATCAGCCCCAGCATTTT
CDR3 protein: CASSLQGNNNQPQHF
D gene: NA
clone size: many
V gene: TRBV7-2
J gene: TRBJ1-5

CDR3 DNA: TGTGCCAGCAGCTCGTCAGTCATGCAGGCCGGTGGCTACACCTTC
CDR3 protein: CASSSSVMQAGGYTF
D gene: NA
clone size: many
V gene: TRBV7-9
J gene: TRBJ1-2

CDR3 DNA: TGTGCCAGCAGCCGTGGGACGGCAAGCAATCAGCCCCAGCATTTT
CDR3 protein: CASSRGTASNQPQHF
D gene: NA
clone size: few
V gene: TRBV7-3
J gene: TRBJ1-5

CDR3 DNA: TGTGCCAGCAGTTTAAGGGGTTTCAATCAGCCCCAGCATTTT
CDR3 protein: CASSLRGFNQPQHF
D gene: NA
clone size: NA
V gene: TRBV27
J gene: TRBJ1-5

CDR3 DNA: TGTGCCAGCAGACGGGGATCGACAGATACGAACACCGGGGAGCTGTTTTTT
CDR3 protein: CASRRGSTDTNTGELFF
D gene: NA
clone size: NA
V gene: TRBV28
J gene: TRBJ2-2